One and the same sample provided the 31 T cell receptor beta chains below, sequenced in a study of vaccination effects on CD4 cells after COVID-19. Which antigens these TCRs recognize remains unknown. Libraries were prepared by immunoSEQ multiplex PCR; TCRdb keeps only in-frame clonotypes and omits some of them. The repertoire includes 11,000 to 15,000 clones, around 81% of them detected once, and 17% sits in the top ten. Antigen-specific CD4+ T cells were first expanded with viral peptide pools by the ViraFEST assay and only then sequenced. Subsequent to a culture period of nine to ten days, CD4+ T cells were isolated. A PCR test confirmed that the person had SARS-CoV-2 infection between March and December 2020. Each participant was administered two doses of either the BNT162b2 or the mRNA-1273 vaccine. The sample consisted of CD4+ T cells from PBMCs cultured with SARS-CoV-2 spike peptides, taken after COVID-19 vaccination. The receptor source for this set is a human donor who had a prior SARS-CoV-2 infection.

The chain couples TRBV2 to TRBJ2-1, with D possibly matching TRBD2 (5 bases). Trimming took off 6 bases at V and 1 base at J, with 16 bases between the two ends. The CDR3 sequence is 16 residues long. Germline V gene data show CDR1 as SNHLY and CDR2 as FYNNEI. The CDR3 is CASRVLGRASYNEQFF. The CDR3 bases are TGTGCCAGCAGAGTCCTAGGGCGGGCTTCCTACAATGAGCAGTTCTTC.

The V and J genes are TRBV19 and TRBJ2-1, with 9 bases fitting TRBD1. The trim removed 6 bases at V and 8 bases at J, leaving 5 bases unmatched. In germline, CDR1 is LNHDA, CDR2 SQIVND (reference sequence). The CDR3 is 13 amino acids. CDR3 sequence: CASSRDRVDEQFF. DNA of the CDR3: TGTGCCAGTAGCCGGGACAGGGTGGATGAGCAGTTCTTC.

The J gene is TRBJ2-1, the V gene TRBV5-1; 9 bases are a match to TRBD1. Germline V lookup: CDR1 SGHRS, CDR2 YFSETQ. The CDR3 extends over 16 amino acids. Trimming removed 0 bases from V and 7 bases from J; junction bases left unmatched: 8. This CDR3 is CASSLGPGQGWNEQFF. The CDR3 region has the DNA TGCGCCAGCAGCTTGGGCCCGGGACAGGGATGGAATGAGCAGTTCTTC.

CDR3 sequence: CATSRNRGTNEKLFF. CDR3 in DNA: TGTGCCACCAGCAGAAACAGGGGGACTAATGAAAAACTGTTTTTT. This sequence joins TRBV15 and TRBJ1-4; 8 bases are a match to TRBD1. The CDR3 spans 15 residues. The germline V gene encodes CDR1 LNHNV and CDR2 YYDKDF (reference sequence). The trim removed 2 bases at V and 2 bases at J, leaving 1 base unmatched.

V and J are TRBV6-2 or TRBV6-3 and TRBJ1-1; D possibly corresponds to TRBD1 (5 bases). V was trimmed by 3 bases and J by 5 bases, leaving 10 bases between them. Looked up from germline, CDR1 is MNHEY and CDR2 is SVGEGT. The CDR3 has 13 amino acids. CDR3 in amino acids: CASSYPGFTEAFF. The CDR3, as DNA: TGTGCCAGCAGTTATCCAGGGTTTACTGAAGCTTTCTTT.

This clone was seen a handful of times. The V call is TRBV5-1, the J call TRBJ1-6; 7 bases fit TRBD1. V shed 4 bases and J 6 bases; nucleotides not matched to a gene: 4. Germline loops: CDR1 SGHRS, CDR2 YFSETQ. The CDR3 covers 14 residues. The CDR3 sequence is CASSPGQPNSPLHF. The CDR3 nucleotides are TGCGCCAGCAGCCCGGGACAGCCTAATTCACCCCTCCACTTT.

The count of this clone is one. V gene TRBV27 combines with J gene TRBJ2-2; possibly TRBD1 or TRBD2 for D (5 bases each). Deletions cut 6 bases from V and 0 bases from J, with 14 bases between. Per the germline V gene, CDR1 is MNHEY and CDR2 is SMNVEV (reference sequence). The CDR3 consists of 16 residues. In nucleotides, the CDR3 is TGTGCCAGCAGGTGGGACGGAGGATCGAACACCGGGGAGCTGTTTTTT. This sequence encodes CASRWDGGSNTGELFF.

This chain uses TRBV11-3 with TRBJ2-1, with TRBD2 as a possible D gene (6 bases). The CDR3 totals 15 residues. Per germline, CDR1 SGHNT and CDR2 YENEEA. The V and J ends lost 8 bases and 7 bases respectively, with 21 bases between them. CDR3 loop: CASSLGGGGRNEQFF. In DNA form, the CDR3 reads TGTGCCAGCTCCCTGGGGGGTGGTGGTCGGAATGAGCAGTTCTTC.

The chain is built from TRBV19 and TRBJ1-5; D ambiguous. Germline V gene lookup returns CDR1 LNHDA and CDR2 SQIVND (reference sequence). This CDR3 is built from 13 residues. V was pared by 5 bases and J by 3 bases, with 8 bases between. The CDR3 here is CASSPPYNQPQHF. CDR3 DNA: TGTGCCAGTAGTCCCCCATACAATCAGCCCCAGCATTTT.

This clone was seen a single time. The same CDR3 also results from other DNA sequences found in this sample. This rearrangement joins TRBV5-4 to TRBJ2-3, with TRBD2 matching over 7 bases. Germline V gene data show CDR1 as SGHNT and CDR2 as YYREEE (reference sequence). V shed 0 bases and J 0 bases; nucleotides not matched to a gene: 4. The CDR3 length is 16 residues. The CDR3 sequence: CASSLGAGVSTDTQYF. The DNA for the CDR3 is TGTGCCAGCAGCTTGGGTGCGGGAGTTAGCACAGATACGCAGTATTTT.

The chain is built from TRBV5-6 and TRBJ1-3, with D maybe TRBD1 (6 bases). The V end was cut by 3 bases, the J end by 4 bases, with 14 bases between. Germline assignment: CDR1 SGHDT and CDR2 YYEEEE. The length of the CDR3 is 15 residues. The CDR3 region is CASSYLPGAGNTIYF. The DNA for the CDR3 is TGTGCCAGCAGCTATTTGCCAGGGGCAGGAAACACCATATATTTT.

The chain is built from TRBV30 and TRBJ2-6; D uncertain. This CDR3 has 14 amino acids. Trimming took 1 base from V and 1 from J, leaving 5 bases between them. CDR1 is GTSNPN, CDR2 SVGIG, per germline (reference sequence). The CDR3 sequence: CAWSAWSGANVLTF. The DNA of the CDR3 is TGTGCCTGGAGTGCATGGTCTGGGGCCAACGTCCTGACTTTC. The complete variable domain, with remaining parts taken from reference TRBV30 and TRBJ2-6, reads SQTIHQWPATLVQPVGSPLSLECTVEGTSNPNLYWYRQAAGRGLQLLFYSVGIGQISSEVPQNLSASRPQDRQFILSSKKLLLSDSGFYLCAWSAWSGANVLTFGAGSRLTVL.

This CDR3 reads CASSSAWQAANYGYTF. The CDR3 coding sequence is TGTGCCAGCAGTTCAGCATGGCAGGCTGCTAACTATGGCTACACCTTC. This rearrangement joins TRBV6-5 to TRBJ1-2; D is unresolved. There are 16 residues in the CDR3. CDR1 and CDR2 from the germline V gene are MNHEY and SVGAGI. Between the trimmed V and J ends, which lost 4 bases and 0 bases, there was a span of 15 bases.

This clone was counted between two and nine times. The chain employs TRBV18 and TRBJ1-2; 7 bases match TRBD1. Trimming cost V 3 bases and J 6 bases; bases outside gene matches: 4. From germline, CDR1 is KGHSH and CDR2 LQKENI. The CDR3 runs to 13 residues. CDR3 sequence (DNA): TGTGCCAGCTCACCTCTAGACAGGGATGGCTACACCTTC. Its protein is CASSPLDRDGYTF. Full variable domain (rest looked up from reference TRBV18 and TRBJ1-2): NAGVMQNPRHLVRRRGQEARLRCSPMKGHSHVYWYRQLPEEGLKFMVYLQKENIIDESGMPKERFSAEFPKEGPSILRIQQVVRGDSAAYFCASSPLDRDGYTFGSGTRLTVV.

The chain joins TRBV9 to TRBJ2-3; no firm D call. The CDR3 spans 15 residues. V gave up 0 bases and J gave up 7 bases, with 15 bases separating them. Germline loops: CDR1 SGDLS, CDR2 YYNGEE. The CDR3 DNA reads TGTGCCAGCAGCGTAGGTCCCCTGGGTAGAAATACGCAGTATTTT. This translates into CASSVGPLGRNTQYF.

The V gene is TRBV28, the J gene TRBJ2-7; 7 bases are a match to TRBD1. V shed 6 bases and J 3 bases; nucleotides not matched to a gene: 8. The germline gives CDR1 MDHEN, CDR2 SYDVKM. The CDR3 loop spans 14 amino acids. DNA for the CDR3: TGTGCCAGCAGCCAATCCGGGACAGACTACGAGCAGTACTTC. Translating gives CASSQSGTDYEQYF. Together with reference TRBV28 and TRBJ2-7, the CDR3 gives the full variable domain: DVKVTQSSRYLVKRTGEKVFLECVQDMDHENMFWYRQDPGLGLRLIYFSYDVKMKEKGDIPEGYSVSREKKERFSLILESASTNQTSMYLCASSQSGTDYEQYFGPGTRLTVT.

This clone appeared a single time. The chain joins TRBV6-5 to TRBJ1-2, with TRBD1 matching 7 bases. This CDR3 has 15 amino acids. CDR1 and CDR2 (germline): MNHEY, SVGAGI. V dropped 6 bases and J dropped 4; count of bases not matched to a gene: 11. CDR3 DNA: TGTGCCAGCAGATTAACGGGACAGCGACTCTATGGCTACACCTTC. Protein: CASRLTGQRLYGYTF.

V gene TRBV5-6 combines with J gene TRBJ2-5; 11 nucleotides match TRBD1. Germline V gene sequence: CDR1 SGHDT, CDR2 YYEEEE. The CDR3 runs 14 residues. The V gene end was trimmed by 7 bases and the J gene end by 5 bases; junction bases not matched to a gene: 7. The CDR3 DNA reads TGTGCCAGCGGGGACAGGGGGTTGCTGGAGACCCAGTACTTC. Translation: CASGDRGLLETQYF.

The chain joins TRBV7-2 to TRBJ2-5; TRBD1 aligns across 8 bases. Germline assignment: CDR1 SGHTA and CDR2 FQGNSA. The CDR3 covers 15 residues. Germline trimming cut 3 bases from V and 4 bases from J; bases unmatched to any gene: 7. Here the CDR3 reads CASSFQTGGGETQYF. The DNA for the CDR3 is TGTGCCAGCAGCTTCCAAACAGGGGGTGGAGAGACCCAGTACTTC. The full variable domain, with the rest looked up from reference TRBV7-2 and TRBJ2-5, is GAGVSQSPSNKVTEKGKDVELRCDPISGHTALYWYRQSLGQGLEFLIYFQGNSAPDKSGLPSDRFSAERTGGSVSTLTIQRTQQEDSAVYLCASSFQTGGGETQYFGPGTRLLVL.

The chain links TRBV6-2 or TRBV6-3 to TRBJ1-5; no firm D call. V was cut by 5 bases and J by 4 bases, with 18 bases left in between. The CDR3 extends over 16 amino acids. Germline assignment: CDR1 MNHEY and CDR2 SVGEGT. The CDR3: CASSKSSGAQNQPQHF. CDR3 coding DNA: TGTGCCAGCAGTAAAAGCTCAGGTGCCCAAAATCAGCCCCAGCATTTT.

CDR3 DNA sequence: TGTGCCTCGAATCGGGGGCGCGTTACTAACACCGGGGAGCTGTTTTTT. It is translated as CASNRGRVTNTGELFF. The J gene is TRBJ2-2, the V gene TRBV19; tentatively, D is TRBD1 or TRBD2 (6 bases each). V was trimmed by 11 bases and J by 2 bases, leaving 21 bases between them. Germline-derived CDR1 and CDR2 are LNHDA and SQIVND (reference sequence). This CDR3 region has 16 residues.

The chain is built from TRBV14 and TRBJ2-5; D may be TRBD1 (5 bases). V lost 1 base and J 7 bases, leaving 16 bases between the germline ends. CDR3 size: 15 residues. Germline CDR1 SGHDN, CDR2 FVKESK. CDR3 DNA sequence: TGTGCCAGCAGCCAAGCAGGGCAGACATGGGGGACCCAGTACTTC. It translates to CASSQAGQTWGTQYF.

The genes are TRBV6-5 and TRBJ2-7; TRBD1 is a possible D gene (5 bases). V lost 6 bases to trimming and J lost 3 bases, with 12 bases between them. From germline, CDR1 is MNHEY and CDR2 SVGAGI. The CDR3 extends over 13 amino acids. The CDR3 DNA reads as TGTGCCAGCAGCGCGACAGTAGGCTACGAGCAGTACTTC. The encoded protein is CASSATVGYEQYF.

The rearrangement links TRBV24-1 to TRBJ2-3, with a weak D call TRBD2 (5 bases). Germline CDR1 reads KGHDR; CDR2 reads SFDVKD. This CDR3 has 16 amino acids. V lost 0 bases to trimming and J lost 2 bases, with 11 bases between them. CDR3 residues: CATSDLGSANTDTQYF. The CDR3 nucleotides are TGTGCCACCAGTGATTTGGGGAGCGCGAACACAGATACGCAGTATTTT.

This clone was counted a few times. The chain is built from TRBV10-3 and TRBJ1-5; D gene unclear. This CDR3 comprises 12 residues. CDR1 is ENHRY and CDR2 is SYGVKD in the germline V gene. The V and J ends lost 4 bases and 7 bases respectively, with 8 bases between them. In DNA form, the CDR3 reads TGTGCCATCAGTGTTCTTGGGCAGCCCCAGCATTTT. Encoded protein: CAISVLGQPQHF.

The genes are TRBV28 and TRBJ1-5; no definite D call. The CDR3 sequence is 13 residues long. The V gene's germline CDR1 is MDHEN and CDR2 SYDVKM. Trimming stripped 4 bases from V and 6 bases from J, with 10 bases between. Written as DNA, the CDR3 is TGTGCCAGCAGTTACCCCAGGTCTCAGCCCCAGCATTTT. Its protein is CASSYPRSQPQHF.

As concerns this clone: Sequence at one end of the junction differs from germline and may be a read error. The gene calls are TRBV11-1 and TRBJ2-1, with TRBD2 identical over 10 bases. CDR3 length equals 14 residues. Germline loops: CDR1 SGHAT, CDR2 FQDESV (reference sequence). CDR3 sequence reads: CASCFSGRCNEQFF. DNA for the CDR3: TGTGCCAGCTGCTTTAGCGGGAGGTGTAATGAGCAGTTCTTC.

The chain employs TRBV3-1 (or the pseudogene TRBV3-2) and TRBJ2-3, with TRBD2 identical over 12 bases. V dropped 0 bases and J dropped 0; count of bases not matched to a gene: 7. CDR3 length: 19 amino acids. CDR1 and CDR2 (germline): LGHDT, YNNKEL (reference sequence). The CDR3 coding sequence is TGTGCCAGCAGCCAAGAGGGTCTAGCGGGGGGGCTGAGCACAGATACGCAGTATTTT. This encodes CASSQEGLAGGLSTDTQYF.

V usage is TRBV6-1 and J usage is TRBJ2-7; D unclear. CDR3 length: 15 residues. V was shortened by 1 base and J by 6 bases, with 16 bases between the two germline ends. Germline CDR1 is MNHNS and CDR2 is SASEGT. The CDR3 DNA sequence: TGTGCCAGCAGTGAAGGGGGATTGCGAAGGCCCGAGCAGTACTTC. This translates into CASSEGGLRRPEQYF.

The CDR3 region is CASTKRIYGYEQYF. DNA of the CDR3: TGTGCCAGCACCAAGCGGATTTATGGTTACGAGCAGTACTTC. This chain joins TRBV2 and TRBJ2-7; a weak D match, TRBD2 (5 bases). V lost 7 bases to trimming and J lost 4 bases, with 17 bases between them. The germline V gene has CDR1 SNHLY and CDR2 FYNNEI. The CDR3 contains 14 residues.

This clone occurred once. The V and J genes are TRBV6-5 and TRBJ1-4; a possible D gene is TRBD1 (6 bases). This CDR3 is 16 amino acids long. The germline V gene has CDR1 MNHEY and CDR2 SVGAGI. V dropped 0 bases and J dropped 5 bases, with 13 bases sitting between them. CDR3 in amino acids: CASSYSGGRGNEKLFF. DNA for the CDR3: TGTGCCAGCAGTTACTCGGGGGGCCGGGGAAATGAAAAACTGTTTTTT.